The present T cell receptor beta chain was sequenced within a study of T cell responses to AZD1222 COVID-19 vaccine. Profiling relied on immunoSEQ multiplex PCR, and the TCRdb table lists in-frame clones only, not all of them. The repertoire holds about 140,000 clones, with approximately 95% as singletons. Germline V gives CDR1 SGHTA, CDR2 FQGNSA. Trimming left V 3 bases short and J 6 bases short, with 20 bases between. The CDR3 extends over 16 amino acids. Overall study results and limits: Donors were mostly white British, more females; clonal diversity possibly underestimated. Once two AZD1222 doses were given, Spike-specific TCR breadth and depth went up. Repertoires were collected only later (after the peak T cell response had occurred). Recipients of AZD1222 seropositive at baseline numbered only five or six.

This clone is a singleton in its sample. The antigen is undetermined. The specimen was peripheral blood, collected on day 0 of MenACWY control vaccination. The source is an adult in good health. V usage is TRBV7-2 and J usage is TRBJ1-2; D gene unclear. CDR3 region: CASSFPPGVGRDGYTF. For the CDR3, the DNA is TGTGCCAGCAGCTTCCCCCCGGGTGTCGGTAGGGATGGCTACACCTTC.